Detailed here is one TCR beta chain. Its specificity is unknown. Other DNA sequences of this sample code for an identical CDR3. The data were taken from a study of graft-versus-host responses after intestinal transplantation. Turning to the study itself: Recipients had transplants, and these were multivisceral, liver-intestinal, or isolated intestinal. Anti-thymocyte globulin induction preceded three to four years of tacrolimus and steroid maintenance in all recipients.

Generated by immunoSEQ multiplex PCR, the TCRdb table keeps only in-frame clones and is missing some. The data show 140,000 or so clones, over 90% seen once. Losses at the gene ends were 2 bases for V and 2 bases for J; bases not matched to a gene: 5. The CDR3 is 16 residues long. CDR1 and CDR2 (germline): MNHEY, SMNVEV (reference sequence). Whole-study findings and limits: Maximum circulating GvH clone levels tracked with early post-transplant HvG decreases. Recipient bone marrow held GvH clones, some seen earlier in ileum or blood.

V gene TRBV27 combines with J gene TRBJ1-5; TRBD1 matches at 8 bases. This receptor was identified in a human donor who received an intestinal transplant. This specimen was unstimulated CD4+ T cells sorted from spleen or lymph node cells, taken before intestinal transplant. CDR3 sequence reads: CASSLGQGAGNQPQHF. CDR3 coding DNA: TGTGCCAGCAGTTTAGGGCAGGGGGCCGGCAATCAGCCCCAGCATTTT.